The sequence of this TCR beta chain was determined in a study of spatial heterogeneity in lung cancer. TCRdb re-called the 5' RACE reads through MiXCR, storing one row per CDR3 protein. The table has 72,000 or so distinct CDR3 sequences, around 8.9% seen once. In its sample, this clonotype was seen many times. V was cut by 11 bases and J by 5 bases, with 10 bases left in between. CDR1 is ENHRY, CDR2 SYGVKD, per germline. The CDR3 covers 11 residues. This sample's time point: blood at routine non-recurrence follow-up after resection. Researchers sequenced whole RNA taken from tumor, nontumor lung or frozen PBMC without sorting.

The sequences come from PBMCs, collected at follow-up. The chain has TRBV10-3 and TRBJ2-1; D may match TRBD1 or TRBD2 (5 bases each). This sequence originates from a female donor with early-stage non-small cell lung cancer. CDR3: CAVGRDNEQFF. CDR3 in DNA: TGTGCCGTGGGACGAGACAATGAGCAGTTCTTC.